Shown below are 9 T cell receptor beta chains from a single sample sequenced in a study of cytomegalovirus exposure and HLA in healthy donors. The PCR ran on 60 Vbeta and 13 Jbeta primers. The data were produced by immunoSEQ multiplex PCR, yet TCRdb's version contains in-frame clones alone and is incomplete. This table has over 40,000 clones, about nine tenths appearing once. Sequencing was performed on PBMCs. The origin of the receptors is a woman aged 40-49 years in good health and CMV-seropositive.

The chain couples TRBV14 to TRBJ2-7; a weak D match, TRBD2 (7 bases). This CDR3 has 13 amino acids. The germline V and J ends were trimmed by 4 bases and 6 bases, with 13 bases remaining between them. Germline CDR1 SGHDN, CDR2 FVKESK. CDR3 sequence: CASSLGGGLEQYF. In nucleotides, the CDR3 is TGTGCCAGCAGCCTAGGGGGGGGCCTCGAGCAGTACTTC.

CDR3 residues: CASSSRRGGSSYEQYF. CDR3 coding DNA: TGTGCCAGCAGCTCCCGTAGGGGGGGCAGCTCCTACGAGCAGTACTTC. This chain connects TRBV11-2 to TRBJ2-7, with D perhaps matching TRBD2 (7 bases). The germline V gene encodes CDR1 SGHAT and CDR2 FQNNGV. Deletions cut 4 bases from V and 0 bases from J, with 16 bases between. This CDR3 region has 16 residues.

The gene calls are TRBV5-6 and TRBJ2-2; D call uncertain. Germline V gives CDR1 SGHDT, CDR2 YYEEEE. There are 13 residues in the CDR3. V dropped 0 bases and J dropped 6 bases, with 6 bases sitting between them. The CDR3: CASSLGHPGELFF. The CDR3 DNA reads TGTGCCAGCAGCTTGGGACACCCCGGGGAGCTGTTTTTT. Complete variable domain (other parts from reference TRBV5-6 and TRBJ2-2): DAGVTQSPTHLIKTRGQQVTLRCSPKSGHDTVSWYQQALGQGPQFIFQYYEEEERQRGNFPDRFSGHQFPNYSSELNVNALLLGDSALYLCASSLGHPGELFFGEGSRLTVL.

This chain joins TRBV5-5 and TRBJ1-5; no clear D. The CDR3 has 12 residues. V lost 8 bases to trimming and J lost 2 bases, with 8 bases between them. Germline CDR1 reads SGHKS; CDR2 reads YYEKEE (reference sequence). As DNA, the CDR3 is TGTGCCAGTCGGTTGGGCAATCAGCCCCAGCATTTT. It yields the protein CASRLGNQPQHF.

This clone was seen more than once but under ten times. The gene calls are TRBV2 and TRBJ1-5; 10 bases are shared with TRBD1. This CDR3 has 14 amino acids. The germline CDR1 and CDR2 sequences are SNHLY and FYNNEI. With V trimmed by 6 bases and J by 8 bases, 7 bases remained unmatched. The CDR3 nucleotides read TGTGCCAGCAGCGGACAGGGGGGTATGGAGCCCCAGCATTTT. Translated, it gives CASSGQGGMEPQHF.

The V and J genes are TRBV27 and TRBJ1-4; TRBD1 agrees at 8 bases. V dropped 7 bases and J dropped 4; count of bases not matched to a gene: 8. Per the germline V gene, CDR1 is MNHEY and CDR2 is SMNVEV (reference sequence). The CDR3 has 15 residues. The CDR3 reads CASMGLGQGNEKLFF. The CDR3, as DNA: TGTGCCAGCATGGGATTAGGACAGGGTAATGAAAAACTGTTTTTT. The full variable domain, its missing parts supplied by reference TRBV27 and TRBJ1-4, is EAQVTQNPRYLITVTGKKLTVTCSQNMNHEYMSWYRQDPGLGLRQIYYSMNVEVTDKGDVPEGYKVSRKEKRNFPLILESPSPNQTSLYFCASMGLGQGNEKLFFGSGTQLSVL.

Turning to this clone: A junction boundary mismatches the germline segment, possibly from a read error. The chain carries TRBV6-1 and TRBJ2-3, with TRBD1 matching over 7 bases. CDR3 size: 14 residues. CDR1 and CDR2 from the germline V gene are MNHNS and SASEGT. The CDR3 protein is CAGSRDREADTQYF. In nucleotides, the CDR3 is TGTGCCGGCAGCAGGGACAGAGAAGCAGATACGCAGTATTTT.

The chain couples TRBV2 to TRBJ1-4; weak D call: TRBD1 (5 bases). Germline lookup yields CDR1 SNHLY and CDR2 FYNNEI. The CDR3 has 14 residues. V was trimmed by 6 bases and J by 4 bases, leaving 12 bases between them. Written as DNA, the CDR3 is TGTGCCAGCAGCCTCGACAGATTTAATGAAAAACTGTTTTTT. Its protein product is CASSLDRFNEKLFF.

V usage is TRBV6-5 and J usage is TRBJ1-5; D gene unclear. From germline, CDR1 is MNHEY and CDR2 SVGAGI. V was pared by 4 bases and J by 10 bases, with 11 bases between. The CDR3 is 12 amino acids. DNA of the CDR3: TGTGCCAGCAGTTCCCAGGACTTTCCCCAGCATTTT. Its translation: CASSSQDFPQHF.